This T cell receptor (beta chain) stems from a study of human T cells and chemical hapten exposure. Findings of the study overall: Expanded TCRs produced significantly more large CDR3 similarity clusters than controls did.

TCRdb re-called the RACE reads with MiXCR, one entry per CDR3 protein. The top ten clones hold under 2.5% of a sample with approximately 89,000 distinct CDR3 sequences, about 9.4% of them seen once. V lost 2 bases, J lost 0 bases, and 4 bases lay in between. From germline, CDR1 is DFQATT and CDR2 SNEGSKA (reference sequence). The CDR3 is made up of 13 amino acids. Regarding time point: patch test 2, 6 weeks after DPC sensitization. Treatment in this sample: therapeutic diphenylcyclopropenone sensitization with weekly scalp DPC. Each donor was an alopecia patient between 18 and 70 years of age who qualified for DPC. As regards this clonotype: Its cognate antigen is unknown.

The rearrangement joins TRBV20-1 to TRBJ2-2, with D hard to call. The receptor was isolated from a woman between 25 and 40 years old with alopecia areata. Some clones in this sample may be carry-over from other donors' samples. Sample: whole blood, taken in connection with sensitization to the hapten diphenylcyclopropenone (DPC). CDR3 amino acids: CSARTPNTGELFF. CDR3 nucleotides: TGCAGTGCTAGAACGCCGAACACCGGGGAGCTGTTTTTT.